These 7 T cell receptor beta chains were all obtained from the same sample, sequenced in a study of cytomegalovirus exposure and HLA in healthy donors. PCR used 60 Vbeta primers and 13 Jbeta primers. Here immunoSEQ multiplex PCR was the method, and the copy in TCRdb shows in-frame clones only, minus some. The sample has some 95,000 clones, 60% to 75% seen once. The sequencing sample was made of PBMCs. The receptors shown here come from a female donor in good health and CMV-seronegative.

The rearrangement links TRBV14 to TRBJ2-7; D may be TRBD1 (6 bases). The germline V gene has CDR1 SGHDN and CDR2 FVKESK. CDR3 length: 14 residues. Between the trimmed V and J ends, which lost 4 bases and 3 bases, there was a span of 13 bases. CDR3 sequence: CASSLRDTYYEQYF. In DNA, the CDR3 is TGTGCCAGCAGCCTCCGGGACACTTACTACGAGCAGTACTTC. The full variable domain, with the rest looked up from reference TRBV14 and TRBJ2-7, is EAGVTQFPSHSVIEKGQTVTLRCDPISGHDNLYWYRRVMGKEIKFLLHFVKESKQDESGMPNNRFLAERTGGTYSTLKVQPAELEDSGVYFCASSLRDTYYEQYFGPGTRLTVT.

The CDR3 reads CASSLGFGQNYGYTF. CDR3 bases: TGCGCCAGCAGCTTGGGGTTTGGACAGAACTATGGCTACACCTTC. V and J are TRBV5-1 and TRBJ1-2, with a weak D call TRBD1 (6 bases). V lost 0 bases and J 2 bases, leaving 11 bases between the germline ends. Germline CDR1 is SGHRS and CDR2 is YFSETQ. The CDR3 is 15 amino acids.

The CDR3 is CASSSTGGSNEQFF. The CDR3, as DNA: TGTGCCAGCAGCTCAACGGGGGGGAGCAATGAGCAGTTCTTC. The chain couples TRBV7-9 to TRBJ2-1; 8 nucleotides agree with TRBD2. Germline-derived CDR1 and CDR2 are SEHNR and FQNEAQ (reference sequence). The V gene end was trimmed by 4 bases and the J gene end by 6 bases; junction bases not matched to a gene: 5. This CDR3 is 14 amino acids long.

V gene TRBV7-9 combines with J gene TRBJ2-1; D unresolved. V lost 8 bases and J lost 0, with 8 bases in between. Per the germline V gene, CDR1 is SEHNR and CDR2 is FQNEAQ (reference sequence). The CDR3 loop spans 13 amino acids. The CDR3, as DNA: TGTGCCAGCCCAGGCGTCTCCTACAATGAGCAGTTCTTC. The encoded protein is CASPGVSYNEQFF.

This chain uses TRBV7-2 with TRBJ2-3; D is perhaps TRBD1 (5 bases). Looked up from germline, CDR1 is SGHTA and CDR2 is FQGNSA. The CDR3 sequence is 15 residues long. The V gene lost 3 bases and the J gene lost 0 bases, with 10 bases spanning the gap. The CDR3 DNA follows: TGTGCCAGCAGCTTTAGGACATCGAGCACAGATACGCAGTATTTT. Protein product: CASSFRTSSTDTQYF.

The gene calls are TRBV6-5 and TRBJ2-3, with TRBD1 matching 7 bases. CDR1 is MNHEY and CDR2 is SVGAGI in the germline V gene. CDR3 size: 11 residues. With V trimmed by 6 bases and J by 6 bases, 0 bases remained unmatched. In nucleotides, the CDR3 is TGTGCCAGCAGGACAGGGGATACGCAGTATTTT. Residues: CASRTGDTQYF.

The rearrangement uses TRBV9 and TRBJ2-3, with 7 bases fitting TRBD1. Trimming cost V 2 bases and J 3 bases; bases outside gene matches: 6. The CDR3 sequence is 15 residues long. Per germline, CDR1 SGDLS and CDR2 YYNGEE. CDR3 sequence (DNA): TGTGCCAGCAGCGTCGAGGACAGGACAACAGATACGCAGTATTTT. Translating it yields CASSVEDRTTDTQYF.